The clone carrying this TCR beta chain was seen a handful of times. Primers used in a second PCR of about 7 to 11 cycles were a sample-barcoded 5' primer and a J-beta primer mix. TCRdb passed the 5' RACE reads through MiXCR, listing each CDR3 protein once. The table has just under 900,000 distinct CDR3 sequences, around 28% seen once. This sample stems from a study of blood T cells in healthy people across ages. Isolation yielded PBMCs, at least 6 million per sample, in every case. Trimming shortened V by 0 bases and J by 8 bases, and 16 bases separated the two germline ends. Germline loops: CDR1 MNHEY, CDR2 SMNVEV (reference sequence). This CDR3 comprises 15 residues.

Material for sequencing was blood. The TCR sequence derives from an elderly woman in good health. This chain joins TRBV27 and TRBJ1-2, with D unresolved. CDR3 in amino acids: CASSLSRLDPGGYTF. The CDR3 DNA reads as TGTGCCAGCAGTTTATCGAGGTTGGACCCAGGAGGCTACACCTTC.